This T cell receptor (beta chain) was recovered during a study of cytomegalovirus exposure and HLA in healthy donors. Germline lookup yields CDR1 MGHDK and CDR2 SYGVNS. This CDR3 comprises 16 residues. Trimming stripped 7 bases from V and 2 bases from J, with 20 bases between. The PCR had 60 Vbeta and 13 Jbeta primers. Original analysis: Counted up in a later analysis, unique TCR beta chains came to some 75 million, with around 9.9 million shared. Sequencing was performed with immunoSEQ multiplex PCR; in TCRdb, only in-frame clones are kept and a portion is missing. V and J calls and clone size come straight from that table; D and trimming were deduced from the DNA. The sample has approximately 200,000 clones; around 78% are singletons. This clone was seen more than once but under ten times.

Sequenced: PBMCs. The chain has TRBV25-1 and TRBJ2-5; D might be TRBD2 (6 bases). The TCR comes from a man younger than 40 in good health and CMV-seronegative. The CDR3 loop reads CASKGTQPTRQETQYF. CDR3 sequence (DNA): TGTGCCAGCAAAGGGACTCAGCCGACCCGTCAAGAGACCCAGTACTTC.